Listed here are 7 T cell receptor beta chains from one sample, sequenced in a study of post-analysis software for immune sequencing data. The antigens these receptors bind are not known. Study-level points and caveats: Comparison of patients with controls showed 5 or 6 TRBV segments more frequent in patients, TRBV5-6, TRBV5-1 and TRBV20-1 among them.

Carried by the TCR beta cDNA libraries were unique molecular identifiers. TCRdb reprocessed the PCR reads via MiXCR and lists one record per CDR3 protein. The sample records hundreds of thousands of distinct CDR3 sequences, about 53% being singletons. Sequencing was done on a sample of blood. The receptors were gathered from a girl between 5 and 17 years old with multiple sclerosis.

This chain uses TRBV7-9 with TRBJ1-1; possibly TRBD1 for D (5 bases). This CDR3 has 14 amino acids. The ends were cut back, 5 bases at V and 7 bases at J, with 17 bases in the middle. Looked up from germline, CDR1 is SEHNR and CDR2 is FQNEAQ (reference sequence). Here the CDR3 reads CASSPAGRQVEAFF. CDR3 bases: TGTGCCAGCAGCCCAGCGGGGCGGCAGGTTGAAGCTTTCTTT.

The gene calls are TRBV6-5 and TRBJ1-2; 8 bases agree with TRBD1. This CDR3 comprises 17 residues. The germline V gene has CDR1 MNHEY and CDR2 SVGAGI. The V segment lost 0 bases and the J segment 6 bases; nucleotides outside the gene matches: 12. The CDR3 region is CASSYSRRQGTTDGYTF. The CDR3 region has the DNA TGTGCCAGCAGTTACTCCCGGAGACAGGGGACGACGGATGGCTACACCTTC.

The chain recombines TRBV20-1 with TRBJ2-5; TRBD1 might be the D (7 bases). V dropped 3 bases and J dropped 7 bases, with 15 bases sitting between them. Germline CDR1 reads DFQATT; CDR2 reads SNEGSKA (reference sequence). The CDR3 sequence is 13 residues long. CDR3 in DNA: TGCAGTGCTAGGAAGACAGGGCGGGGGACCCAGTACTTC. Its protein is CSARKTGRGTQYF.

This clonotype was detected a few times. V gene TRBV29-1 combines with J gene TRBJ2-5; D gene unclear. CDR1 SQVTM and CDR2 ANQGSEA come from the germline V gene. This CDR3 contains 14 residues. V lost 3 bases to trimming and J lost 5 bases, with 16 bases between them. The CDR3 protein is CSVDGQRREETQYF. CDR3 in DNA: TGCAGCGTTGATGGGCAGAGAAGAGAGGAGACCCAGTACTTC.

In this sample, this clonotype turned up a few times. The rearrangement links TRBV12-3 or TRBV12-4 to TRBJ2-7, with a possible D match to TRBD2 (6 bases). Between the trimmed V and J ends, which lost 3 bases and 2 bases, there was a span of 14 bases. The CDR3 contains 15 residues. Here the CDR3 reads CASSFIERATYEQYF. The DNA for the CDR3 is TGTGCCAGCAGTTTTATCGAGCGGGCTACCTACGAGCAGTACTTC.

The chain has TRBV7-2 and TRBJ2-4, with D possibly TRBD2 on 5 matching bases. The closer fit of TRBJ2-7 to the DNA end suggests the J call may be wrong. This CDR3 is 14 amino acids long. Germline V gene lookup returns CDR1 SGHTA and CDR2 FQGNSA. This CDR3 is CASSEDGERNEQYF. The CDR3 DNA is TGTGCCAGCAGTGAAGACGGGGAGAGAAACGAGCAGTACTTC.

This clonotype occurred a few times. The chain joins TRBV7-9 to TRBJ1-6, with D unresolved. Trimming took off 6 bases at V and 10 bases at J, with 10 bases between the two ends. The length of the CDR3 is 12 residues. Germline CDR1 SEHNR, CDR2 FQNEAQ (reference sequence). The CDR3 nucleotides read TGTGCCAGCAGTTCCGACATCTCACCCCTCCACTTT. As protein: CASSSDISPLHF.